A single sample is the source of the 21 T cell receptor beta chains below, sequenced in a study of siplizumab effects on memory and regulatory T cells. The data were produced by immunoSEQ multiplex PCR, yet TCRdb's version contains in-frame clones alone and is incomplete. The table includes roughly 110,000 clones, just under 95% detected once. Material: non-Treg CD4+ T cells sorted from blood. These receptors were collected from a human donor in good health.

A word on this clone: In this CDR3 the conserved last residue, phenylalanine or tryptophan, is missing, so a read error is likely. Because the CDR3's place on the DNA is in doubt, the DNA is left out and the CDR3 is given as listed by TCRdb. This rearrangement joins TRBV9 to TRBJ1-2. The CDR3 has 13 residues if both end residues are counted. Looked up from germline, CDR1 is SGDLS and CDR2 is YYNGEE. Here the CDR3 reads CASSGGGLTLPEL.

The CDR3 nucleotides read TGCGCCAGCAGCTTGGAAATGGGGGACCTCACAGATACGCAGTATTTT. This translates into CASSLEMGDLTDTQYF. V and J are TRBV5-1 and TRBJ2-3; perhaps D is TRBD1 or TRBD2 (5 bases each). In germline, CDR1 is SGHRS, CDR2 YFSETQ. The CDR3 totals 16 residues. The V gene lost 0 bases and the J gene lost 2 bases, with 13 bases spanning the gap.

The V gene is TRBV5-6, the J gene TRBJ2-1, with a weak D call TRBD1 (6 bases). CDR3 length: 17 residues. Deletions cut 2 bases from V and 1 base from J, with 16 bases between. Germline V gives CDR1 SGHDT, CDR2 YYEEEE. CDR3 sequence: CASSFYQGISSYNEQFF. CDR3 DNA sequence: TGTGCCAGCAGCTTTTACCAGGGGATTAGTTCCTACAATGAGCAGTTCTTC.

This CDR3 reads CASSNRDSNSPLHF. DNA of the CDR3: TGTGCCAGCAGTAACCGGGACAGTAATTCACCCCTCCACTTT. The chain has TRBV5-6 and TRBJ1-6, with TRBD1 matching 7 bases. Germline trimming cut 5 bases from V and 6 bases from J; bases unmatched to any gene: 5. The CDR3 length is 14 residues. The germline V gene encodes CDR1 SGHDT and CDR2 YYEEEE.

The chain employs TRBV27 and TRBJ2-6; D is ambiguous. This CDR3 spans 15 amino acids. Germline CDR1 MNHEY, CDR2 SMNVEV (reference sequence). V lost 2 bases and J lost 4, with 9 bases in between. The CDR3 sequence is CASSLIGLGANVLTF. CDR3 nucleotides: TGTGCCAGCAGTTTAATAGGTCTGGGGGCCAACGTCCTGACTTTC.

This chain links TRBV5-1 with TRBJ2-2; maybe TRBD1 (6 bases). Germline-derived CDR1 and CDR2 are SGHRS and YFSETQ. V was trimmed by 0 bases and J by 5 bases, leaving 14 bases between them. This CDR3 spans 16 amino acids. CDR3 protein: CASSLGPGVGTGELFF. DNA of the CDR3: TGCGCCAGCAGCTTGGGTCCAGGGGTTGGGACCGGGGAGCTGTTTTTT.

The J gene is TRBJ1-5, the V gene TRBV7-3; 8 bases are a match to TRBD1. V lost 5 bases, J lost 5 bases, and 5 bases stayed unmatched. CDR1 is SGHTA and CDR2 is FQGTGA in the germline V gene. The CDR3 contains 14 residues. CDR3 residues: CASSATGGDQPQHF. The CDR3 DNA reads TGTGCCAGCAGCGCCACAGGGGGAGATCAGCCCCAGCATTTT.

The chain combines TRBV21-1 with TRBJ2-7; the table names TRBD2, a call not compared with the DNA. TRBV21-1 is noted as a pseudogene. This CDR3 is built from 16 residues. The CDR3 sequence: CASSKCYGVGRDEQYF. CDR3 nucleotides: TGTGCCAGCAGCAAATGTTATGGGGTAGGGAGAGACGAGCAGTACTTC.

The chain uses TRBV18 and TRBJ2-2; no firm D call. The ends were cut back, 4 bases at V and 4 bases at J, with 10 bases in the middle. Germline CDR1 is KGHSH and CDR2 is LQKENI. This CDR3 is 14 amino acids long. The CDR3 protein is CASSLYTGTGELFF. CDR3 sequence (DNA): TGTGCCAGCTCACTCTACACGGGCACCGGGGAGCTGTTTTTT.

The chain links TRBV4-3 to TRBJ2-2; D ambiguous. The V end lost 1 base, the J end lost 3 bases, and 6 bases lay between the germline ends. CDR1 is LGHNA and CDR2 is YSLEER in the germline V gene. The CDR3 spans 14 residues. This CDR3 is CASSQGGHTGELFF. DNA of the CDR3: TGCGCCAGCAGCCAAGGCGGCCACACCGGGGAGCTGTTTTTT.

The rearrangement links TRBV11-2 to TRBJ1-6, with D unresolved. Germline CDR1 is SGHAT and CDR2 is FQNNGV. CDR3 length equals 16 residues. The ends were cut back, 2 bases at V and 0 bases at J, with 8 bases in the middle. CDR3 sequence reads: CASSLSHGSYNSPLHF. In DNA form, the CDR3 reads TGTGCCAGCAGCTTATCACACGGCTCCTATAATTCACCCCTCCACTTT.

The chain uses TRBV15 and TRBJ2-7; D unclear. V was cut by 4 bases and J by 5 bases, with 12 bases left in between. This CDR3 is built from 13 residues. The V gene's germline CDR1 is LNHNV and CDR2 YYDKDF (reference sequence). CDR3 amino acids: CATSTYRRDEQYF. CDR3 DNA sequence: TGTGCCACCAGCACCTATAGACGGGACGAGCAGTACTTC.

This clone has more than one count but fewer than ten. The chain couples TRBV5-5 to TRBJ1-1; tentative D call: TRBD1 (6 bases). CDR3 length: 16 amino acids. Germline-derived CDR1 and CDR2 are SGHKS and YYEKEE (reference sequence). With 4 bases removed from V and 4 bases from J, the gap between germline ends came to 20 bases. CDR3 in amino acids: CASSPTPDSPFTEAFF. In DNA, the CDR3 is TGTGCCAGCAGCCCGACTCCGGACAGCCCATTCACTGAAGCTTTCTTT.

V and J are TRBV2 and TRBJ2-3, with D tentatively TRBD1 or TRBD2 (5 bases each). Germline-derived CDR1 and CDR2 are SNHLY and FYNNEI. V lost 5 bases and J lost 0, with 6 bases in between. The CDR3 spans 13 residues. Here the CDR3 reads CASSRDSTDTQYF. Written as DNA, the CDR3 is TGTGCCAGCAGTAGGGACAGCACAGATACGCAGTATTTT.

The V gene is TRBV18, the J gene TRBJ2-5; tentatively, D is TRBD1 or TRBD2 (5 bases each). The V end lost 3 bases, the J end lost 2 bases, and 10 bases lay between the germline ends. Germline CDR1 and CDR2: KGHSH and LQKENI. The CDR3 runs 14 residues. The DNA for the CDR3 is TGTGCCAGCTCACCTCCAGGGAGACAAGAGACCCAGTACTTC. It specifies CASSPPGRQETQYF. The complete variable domain, with remaining parts taken from reference TRBV18 and TRBJ2-5, reads NAGVMQNPRHLVRRRGQEARLRCSPMKGHSHVYWYRQLPEEGLKFMVYLQKENIIDESGMPKERFSAEFPKEGPSILRIQQVVRGDSAAYFCASSPPGRQETQYFGPGTRLLVL.

The chain has TRBV27 and TRBJ2-7; D not certain. Germline lookup yields CDR1 MNHEY and CDR2 SMNVEV (reference sequence). Trimming left V 2 bases short and J 6 bases short, with 11 bases between. This CDR3 is built from 13 residues. The CDR3: CASSLEAEREQYF. CDR3 nucleotide sequence: TGTGCCAGCAGTTTAGAGGCCGAGCGCGAGCAGTACTTC.

The V gene is TRBV7-2, the J gene TRBJ1-5; D gene ambiguous. The germline CDR1 and CDR2 sequences are SGHTA and FQGNSA. The CDR3 has 15 residues. V lost 1 base, J lost 7 bases, and 14 bases lay in between. The CDR3: CASSLGGLNPQPQHF. CDR3 coding DNA: TGTGCCAGCAGCTTAGGAGGGCTCAACCCCCAGCCCCAGCATTTT.

The CDR3 nucleotides are TGCGCCAGCAGTGGGGGGGGTCTAGCAGGGCCCACAGATACGCAGTATTTT. As protein: CASSGGGLAGPTDTQYF. J is TRBJ2-3 and V is TRBV10-2; 7 nucleotides line up with TRBD2. The CDR3 consists of 17 residues. Germline-derived CDR1 and CDR2 are WSHSY and SAAADI. V trimming: 4 bases; J trimming: 2 bases; junction bases outside the gene matches: 12.

The table lists this clone with a count of one. The chain carries TRBV11-2 and TRBJ1-4, with D uncertain. Trimming took off 3 bases at V and 0 bases at J, with 14 bases between the two ends. The CDR3 has 17 amino acids. Germline V gene data show CDR1 as SGHAT and CDR2 as FQNNGV. CDR3 loop: CASSFFSHGATNEKLFF. In DNA, the CDR3 is TGTGCCAGCAGCTTCTTCAGCCACGGGGCAACTAATGAAAAACTGTTTTTT.

This clone occurred once. V usage is TRBV13 and J usage is TRBJ2-5; tentative D call: TRBD1 (6 bases). V was shortened by 5 bases and J by 2 bases, with 12 bases between the two germline ends. Germline V lookup: CDR1 PRHDT, CDR2 FYEKMQ (reference sequence). This CDR3 has 14 residues. CDR3 region: CASSQQGQQETQYF. The CDR3 DNA is TGTGCCAGCAGCCAGCAGGGACAACAAGAGACCCAGTACTTC.

The chain is built from TRBV7-6 and TRBJ2-7; 9 positions match TRBD1. Trimming cost V 0 bases and J 5 bases; bases outside gene matches: 17. CDR3 size: 19 residues. Germline V lookup: CDR1 SGHVS, CDR2 FNYEAQ. The CDR3, as DNA: TGTGCCAGCAGCTTAGCTCCCTCGGCCTGGACAGGGGCCCTTCACGAGCAGTACTTC. This sequence encodes CASSLAPSAWTGALHEQYF.